Listed below are T cell receptor beta chains from one sample, sequenced in a study of shared clonotypes between healthy human individuals. Sequenced by immunoSEQ multiplex PCR; TCRdb stores in-frame clones only, minus some. The sample shows about 670,000 clones, approximately 75% of them seen only once. The sample consisted of memory CD4+ T cells sorted from blood. Every receptor here comes from a young woman in good health. CDR3s include the opening cysteine and the closing phenylalanine or tryptophan. D genes are given only for firm matches. Expanded clones get a size class; other rows say once, few or many, or leave the size out.

J: TRBJ2-4; size: .; D: TRBD1; V: TRBV5-1; DNA: TGCGCCAGCAGCTTGGGGGACAGGGACAGAAACATTCAGTACTTC; CDR3: CASSLGDRDRNIQYF
J: TRBJ2-6; size: .; D: .; V: TRBV2; DNA: TGTGCCAGCAGGCGGGGGCTGGTCTCTGGGGCCAACGTCCTGACTTTC; CDR3: CASRRGLVSGANVLTF
J: TRBJ1-2; size: once; D: .; V: TRBV6-1; DNA: TGTGCCAGCAGTTCAGGGGATTATGGCTACACCTTC; CDR3: CASSSGDYGYTF
J: TRBJ1-1; size: many; D: .; V: TRBV14; DNA: TGTGCCAGCAGCCCGAGACAGAACACTGAAGCTTTCTTT; CDR3: CASSPRQNTEAFF
J: TRBJ2-5; size: .; D: TRBD2; V: TRBV19; DNA: TGTGCCAGTAGTATAGGACTAGCAGTCCAAGAGACCCAGTACTTC; CDR3: CASSIGLAVQETQYF
J: TRBJ2-7; size: many; D: .; V: TRBV14; DNA: TGTGCCAGCAGCCAAGATCCTGCGGGAAAGGTCGAGCAGTACTTC; CDR3: CASSQDPAGKVEQYF
J: TRBJ2-3; size: .; D: TRBD2; V: TRBV7-6; DNA: TGTGCCAGCAGCCCAAGACTAGCGGGAGATCAAGATACGCAGTATTTT; CDR3: CASSPRLAGDQDTQYF
J: TRBJ2-5; size: .; D: .; V: TRBV5-1; DNA: TGCGCCAGCAGCTTGCCCGGGACGGACTCCGGAGGTCAAGAGACCCAGTACTTC; CDR3: CASSLPGTDSGGQETQYF
J: TRBJ2-7; size: .; D: .; V: TRBV5-1; DNA: TGCGCCAGCAGCTTGGGGTGGGTAGAGGGCGAGCAGTACTTC; CDR3: CASSLGWVEGEQYF
J: TRBJ2-1; size: .; D: TRBD2; V: TRBV4-1; DNA: TGCGCCAGCAGCCTACGGACTAGCGGGACTTGGAATGAGCAGTTCTTC; CDR3: CASSLRTSGTWNEQFF
J: TRBJ2-1; size: .; D: TRBD2; V: TRBV28; DNA: TGTGCCAGCAGTTTAAGAGGAGCGGGAGGTCATGAGCAGTTCTTC; CDR3: CASSLRGAGGHEQFF
J: TRBJ2-7; size: .; D: .; V: TRBV2; DNA: TGTGCCAGCACCCCCACGGGGCTCGCAAGCTCCTACGAGCAGTACTTC; CDR3: CASTPTGLASSYEQYF
J: TRBJ2-7; size: .; D: TRBD1; V: TRBV19; DNA: TGTGCCAGTAGTAAGGACAGGGGGGACGAGCAGTACTTC; CDR3: CASSKDRGDEQYF
J: TRBJ2-5; size: .; D: TRBD2; V: TRBV25-1; DNA: TGTGCCAGCAGTACCGGGACTAGCGGGGTTCAAGAGACCCAGTACTTC; CDR3: CASSTGTSGVQETQYF
J: TRBJ1-5; size: .; D: .; V: TRBV28; DNA: TGTGCCAGCAGTTTAGAGGGTATACGGCAGCCCCAGCATTTT; CDR3: CASSLEGIRQPQHF
J: TRBJ2-1; size: many; D: TRBD1; V: TRBV27; DNA: TGTGCCAGCAGTCCCCGGGGACAGAAACTCAATGAGCAGTTCTTC; CDR3: CASSPRGQKLNEQFF
J: TRBJ1-4; size: .; D: .; V: TRBV5-6; DNA: TGTGCCAGCAGCTTGCGGGCAGAGGATAATGAAAAACTGTTTTTT; CDR3: CASSLRAEDNEKLFF
J: TRBJ1-1; size: .; D: .; V: TRBV10-3; DNA: TGTGCCATCAGTGAAGCCCCCTCGGGGAGTCTGGGCACTGAAGCTTTCTTT; CDR3: CAISEAPSGSLGTEAFF
J: TRBJ1-4; size: .; D: .; V: TRBV28; DNA: TGTGCCAGCAGCCCCCCCTCTAATGAAAAACTGTTTTTT; CDR3: CASSPPSNEKLFF
J: TRBJ1-4; size: .; D: TRBD1; V: TRBV9; DNA: TGTGCCAGCAGCCCGAGGGACAGGGGTAACGAAAAACTGTTTTTT; CDR3: CASSPRDRGNEKLFF
J: TRBJ1-1; size: .; D: TRBD1; V: TRBV28; DNA: TGTGCCAGCAGTTTGCCCGGGACAGGGCAAGCTTTCTTT; CDR3: CASSLPGTGQAFF
J: TRBJ1-4; size: .; D: .; V: TRBV4-2; DNA: TGTGCCAGCAGCCCAGTCCCACCGGGACGGACTAATGAAAAACTGTTTTTT; CDR3: CASSPVPPGRTNEKLFF
J: TRBJ2-1; size: few; D: .; V: TRBV28; DNA: TGTGCCAGCAGGGCCCCCGGGACGTACTTGAAAAATGAGCAGTTCTTC; CDR3: CASRAPGTYLKNEQFF
J: TRBJ2-2; size: .; D: TRBD2; V: TRBV5-1; DNA: TGCGCCAGCAGTGAGCTAGCGGGAGGTCTCGGGGAGCTGTTTTTT; CDR3: CASSELAGGLGELFF
J: TRBJ2-1; size: .; D: .; V: TRBV5-1; DNA: TGCGCCAGCAGCTTTACTGATGAGCAGTTCTTC; CDR3: CASSFTDEQFF
J: TRBJ2-5; size: few; D: TRBD2; V: TRBV6-1; DNA: TGTGCCAGCAGTGAACTAGCGGGAGCGGGCGGAGAGACCCAGTACTTC; CDR3: CASSELAGAGGETQYF
J: TRBJ2-7; size: .; D: TRBD1; V: TRBV5-6; DNA: TGTGCCAGCAGCCCTCCCGGACAGGGAGGCGAGCAGTACTTC; CDR3: CASSPPGQGGEQYF
J: TRBJ1-1; size: .; D: .; V: TRBV10-2; DNA: TGCGCCACCTTAAAGGATCCTTTGAACACTGAAGCTTTCTTT; CDR3: CATLKDPLNTEAFF
J: TRBJ2-2; size: .; D: .; V: TRBV30; DNA: TGTGCCTGGAGGACCAGGGGAAACACCGGGGAGCTGTTTTTT; CDR3: CAWRTRGNTGELFF
J: TRBJ2-5; size: .; D: .; V: TRBV12-2; DNA: TGTGCAAGTCGCTCCGTGGGCACTAGGCCCGAGACCCAGTACTTC; CDR3: CASRSVGTRPETQYF
J: TRBJ2-2; size: .; D: TRBD2; V: TRBV4-1; DNA: TGCGCCAGCAGCCAAGAGTATGTCGGAGCGGGAAACACCGGGGAGCTGTTTTTT; CDR3: CASSQEYVGAGNTGELFF
J: TRBJ1-4; size: many; D: TRBD1; V: TRBV28; DNA: TGTGCCAGCAGTAGCGCCGGGACAGGGGATGAAAAACTGTTTTTT; CDR3: CASSSAGTGDEKLFF
J: TRBJ2-3; size: .; D: .; V: TRBV29-1; DNA: TGCAGCGGCCTCGTAGGGGGGGGCACAGATACGCAGTATTTT; CDR3: CSGLVGGGTDTQYF
J: TRBJ1-4; size: .; D: .; V: TRBV6-1; DNA: TGTGCCAGCACCGGTTACCTAAATGAAAAACTGTTTTTT; CDR3: CASTGYLNEKLFF
J: TRBJ2-5; size: .; D: TRBD1; V: TRBV19; DNA: TGTGCCAGTAGGCCGGAGGGCAGGGGGCGTCAAGAGACCCAGTACTTC; CDR3: CASRPEGRGRQETQYF
J: TRBJ1-2; size: .; D: .; V: TRBV6-1; DNA: TGTGCCAGCAGGCGGGGGCAGCCTTCTAGCTATGGCTACACCTTC; CDR3: CASRRGQPSSYGYTF
J: TRBJ2-3; size: .; D: TRBD2; V: TRBV4-1; DNA: TGCGCCAGCAGCCAAGATCTCAGGGCGGGAGGTAATACGCAGTATTTT; CDR3: CASSQDLRAGGNTQYF
J: TRBJ1-5; size: .; D: .; V: TRBV7-2; DNA: TGTGCCAGCAGCTTAGGTCTTAATAGCAATCAGCCCCAGCATTTT; CDR3: CASSLGLNSNQPQHF
J: TRBJ2-6; size: .; D: TRBD1; V: TRBV30; DNA: TGTGCCTGGACAAGGACAGGGTCTGGGGCCAACGTCCTGACTTTC; CDR3: CAWTRTGSGANVLTF
J: TRBJ2-3; size: .; D: .; V: TRBV5-6; DNA: TGTGCCAGCAGCTTCGTGGGGGGGCCAGATACGCAGTATTTT; CDR3: CASSFVGGPDTQYF
J: TRBJ2-7; size: .; D: TRBD2; V: TRBV15; DNA: TGTGCCACCAGCAGAGGGAGCGGGAGCTCCTACGAGCAGTACTTC; CDR3: CATSRGSGSSYEQYF
J: TRBJ1-3; size: once; D: .; V: TRBV6-5; DNA: TGTGCCAGCGAGTTATCACAGTTGAGCGACACCATATATTTT; CDR3: CASELSQLSDTIYF
J: TRBJ1-1; size: .; D: TRBD1; V: TRBV14; DNA: TGTGCCAGCAGCAGACAGGGGGACACTGAAGCTTTCTTT; CDR3: CASSRQGDTEAFF
J: TRBJ1-2; size: .; D: .; V: TRBV7-2; DNA: TGTGCCAGCAGCTTAAAAACAGCGACTAACTATGGCTACACCTTC; CDR3: CASSLKTATNYGYTF
J: TRBJ2-7; size: .; D: TRBD2; V: TRBV23-1; DNA: TGCGCCAGCAGTCATTCCGGGACTAGGAGTTCCTACGAGCAGTACTTC; CDR3: CASSHSGTRSSYEQYF
J: TRBJ2-1; size: .; D: .; V: TRBV6-1; DNA: TGTGCCAGCAGTGAGACGGGTTCGACCTACAATGAGCAGTTCTTC; CDR3: CASSETGSTYNEQFF